The 32 T cell receptor beta chains reported below all come from one sample, sequenced in a study of blood T cells in healthy people across ages. A second PCR, run for roughly 7 to 11 cycles, used a sample-barcoded 5' primer plus a J-beta primer mix. TCRdb independently ran MiXCR on the 5' RACE reads; one entry per CDR3 protein. This table holds about 680,000 distinct CDR3 sequences, around half found once. The sample comprised blood. Receptor source: a woman aged 55-70 years in good health.

Of note for this clonotype: This may be a read error: a much more frequent sequence differs by one nucleotide. V usage is TRBV7-2 and J usage is TRBJ2-7, with D possibly TRBD2 on 6 matching bases. V was trimmed by 5 bases and J by 9 bases, leaving 14 bases between them. CDR1 and CDR2 from the germline V gene are SGHTA and FQGNSA. CDR3 size: 12 residues. The CDR3 bases are TGTGCCAGCAGCGCCCCCTTTAGCGGGCAGTACTTC. Translation: CASSAPFSGQYF.

This clonotype came up a few times. The chain couples TRBV28 to TRBJ1-5; perhaps TRBD1 as D (6 bases). This CDR3 is 17 amino acids long. Germline CDR1 reads MDHEN; CDR2 reads SYDVKM. Trimming left V 6 bases short and J 0 bases short, with 18 bases between. CDR3 amino acids: CASSQDRLTISNQPQHF. The CDR3 DNA follows: TGTGCCAGCAGCCAAGACAGGCTAACGATTAGCAATCAGCCCCAGCATTTT.

This clonotype was detected a few times. The chain couples TRBV12-3 or TRBV12-4 to TRBJ2-1; 9 bases fit TRBD1. J was trimmed by 9 bases and V by 4 bases; bases with no gene match: 7. CDR3 length: 14 residues. The CDR3 region has the DNA TGTGCCAGCAGTTCAACCACAGGGGGCGGTGAGCAGTTCTTC. Translation gives CASSSTTGGGEQFF.

This clonotype was counted at least ten times. This sequence joins TRBV11-2 and TRBJ2-5; maybe TRBD2 (6 bases). Germline V gene sequence: CDR1 SGHAT, CDR2 FQNNGV. Trimming stripped 5 bases from V and 1 base from J, with 14 bases between. The CDR3 covers 15 residues. The CDR3 spells CASSEAPGGQETQYF. For the CDR3, the DNA is TGTGCCAGCAGCGAAGCCCCCGGGGGCCAAGAGACCCAGTACTTC.

This clonotype was observed once. A junction end diverges from the germline sequence, so it may reflect a read error. The V call is TRBV12-3 or TRBV12-4, the J call TRBJ1-3; the D is unclear. CDR3 length equals 14 residues. The CDR3: CVSNPAGSGNTIYF. Here the CDR3 DNA reads TGTGTCAGCAACCCCGCGGGCTCTGGAAACACCATATATTTT.

The table lists this clonotype with a few counts. The rearrangement links TRBV4-3 to TRBJ2-5; D is uncertain. Germline CDR1 is LGHNA and CDR2 is YSLEER. V was shortened by 1 base and J by 5 bases, with 11 bases between the two germline ends. CDR3 length: 14 amino acids. CDR3 in DNA: TGCGCCAGCAGCCAAGTCTTGGATTTCGAGACCCAGTACTTC. Its translation: CASSQVLDFETQYF.

This clonotype was detected many times. V and J are TRBV29-1 and TRBJ2-7, with TRBD2 identical over 10 bases. The V segment lost 8 bases and the J segment 5 bases; nucleotides outside the gene matches: 6. The CDR3 sequence is 12 residues long. The germline V gene encodes CDR1 SQVTM and CDR2 ANQGSEA. The CDR3: CSSLAGENEQYF. In DNA form, the CDR3 reads TGCAGCTCTCTAGCGGGAGAAAACGAGCAGTACTTC.

This sequence joins TRBV12-3 or TRBV12-4 and TRBJ1-1; no definite D call. V was cut by 4 bases and J by 4 bases, with 4 bases left in between. The CDR3 sequence is 11 residues long. The CDR3 spells CASSSITEAFF. DNA of the CDR3: TGTGCCAGCAGTTCGATCACTGAAGCTTTCTTT.

The chain is built from TRBV15 and TRBJ2-4; possibly TRBD2 for D (6 bases). The CDR3 has 17 residues. V lost 0 bases to trimming and J lost 0 bases, with 12 bases between them. CDR1 and CDR2 from the germline V gene are LNHNV and YYDKDF (reference sequence). The CDR3 DNA sequence: TGTGCCACCAGCAGAGAACGGGACTTACTAGCCAAAAACATTCAGTACTTC. It yields the protein CATSRERDLLAKNIQYF. The full variable domain, with the rest looked up from reference TRBV15 and TRBJ2-4, is DAMVIQNPRYQVTQFGKPVTLSCSQTLNHNVMYWYQQKSSQAPKLLFHYYDKDFNNEADTPDNFQSRRPNTSFCFLDIRSPGLGDTAMYLCATSRERDLLAKNIQYFGAGTRLSVL.

V is TRBV29-1 and J is TRBJ2-7; D call uncertain. The V gene lost 4 bases and the J gene lost 2 bases, with 12 bases spanning the gap. Germline assignment: CDR1 SQVTM and CDR2 ANQGSEA. The CDR3 length is 13 residues. The CDR3 reads CSVVLARAYEQYF. CDR3 nucleotides: TGCAGCGTTGTGCTTGCTCGGGCCTACGAGCAGTACTTC.

This clonotype turned up a few times. V gene TRBV20-1 combines with J gene TRBJ2-7; 8 bases map to TRBD1. Germline CDR1 and CDR2: DFQATT and SNEGSKA (reference sequence). This CDR3 is built from 14 residues. V shed 6 bases and J 2 bases; nucleotides not matched to a gene: 9. CDR3 in DNA: TGCAGTGCGCCTGGGACAGGAAAACCCTACGAGCAGTACTTC. This sequence encodes CSAPGTGKPYEQYF.

This clonotype was detected ten times or more. The J gene is TRBJ2-5, the V gene TRBV24-1; TRBD1 matches 7 bases. With V trimmed by 10 bases and J by 6 bases, 7 bases remained unmatched. The germline gives CDR1 KGHDR, CDR2 SFDVKD. This CDR3 comprises 12 residues. The CDR3 region is CATGTDLQTQYF. The CDR3 coding sequence is TGTGCCACGGGGACAGACCTTCAGACCCAGTACTTC.

J is TRBJ1-4 and V is TRBV28; 10 bases line up with TRBD1. The V gene end was trimmed by 6 bases and the J gene end by 0 bases; junction bases not matched to a gene: 13. The CDR3 has 19 amino acids. Germline CDR1 MDHEN, CDR2 SYDVKM. The CDR3 loop is CASSPRGDRGRPTNEKLFF. In nucleotides, the CDR3 is TGTGCCAGCAGCCCTAGGGGCGACAGGGGGCGACCAACTAATGAAAAACTGTTTTTT.

This sequence joins TRBV9 and TRBJ2-1; D not resolved. Germline CDR1 is SGDLS and CDR2 is YYNGEE. CDR3 length: 14 residues. The V end was cut by 3 bases, the J end by 0 bases, with 7 bases between. CDR3 bases: TGTGCCAGCAGCGGACCGAGCTCCTACAATGAGCAGTTCTTC. It codes for CASSGPSSYNEQFF.

This sequence joins TRBV28 and TRBJ2-5; 12 bases line up with TRBD2. CDR1 is MDHEN, CDR2 SYDVKM, per germline. The V and J ends lost 1 base and 11 bases, in that order; junction bases with no gene match: 23. This CDR3 is built from 20 residues. The CDR3 nucleotides are TGTGCCAGCAGTTTATACCCGGGGACTAGCGGGCCATTCACCTACAATGAGCAGTACTTC. Its protein product is CASSLYPGTSGPFTYNEQYF. The variable domain in full, with the rest retrieved from reference TRBV28 and TRBJ2-5, is DVKVTQSSRYLVKRTGEKVFLECVQDMDHENMFWYRQDPGLGLRLIYFSYDVKMKEKGDIPEGYSVSREKKERFSLILESASTNQTSMYLCASSLYPGTSGPFTYNEQYFGPGTRLLVL.

This clonotype was observed a handful of times. This chain uses TRBV6-2 or TRBV6-3 with TRBJ2-5; 15 bases map to TRBD2. CDR3 length: 16 residues. Germline V gives CDR1 MNHEY, CDR2 SVGEGT. The V gene end was trimmed by 5 bases and the J gene end by 5 bases; junction bases not matched to a gene: 6. The CDR3 loop is CASSPGLAGGIETQYF. As DNA, the CDR3 is TGTGCCAGCAGTCCGGGACTAGCGGGAGGTATCGAGACCCAGTACTTC.

The gene calls are TRBV7-3 and TRBJ2-7, with 10 bases aligning to TRBD1. Trimming removed 4 bases from V and 8 bases from J; junction bases left unmatched: 11. CDR3 length: 15 amino acids. The germline gives CDR1 SGHTA, CDR2 FQGTGA. The CDR3 nucleotides are TGTGCCAGCAGCTCAGATGGACAGGGGGGCGTTAAGCAGTACTTC. This encodes CASSSDGQGGVKQYF.

J is TRBJ2-7 and V is TRBV20-1, with TRBD2 as a possible D gene (6 bases). Germline lookup yields CDR1 DFQATT and CDR2 SNEGSKA (reference sequence). V was trimmed by 6 bases and J by 2 bases, leaving 20 bases between them. The CDR3 is 15 residues long. The CDR3 DNA reads TGCAGTGCCACTCGACTAGGCGAATCGACCTACGAGCAGTACTTC. This encodes CSATRLGESTYEQYF.

This clonotype was recorded many times. This chain uses TRBV29-1 with TRBJ2-5; 8 bases fit TRBD1. CDR1 is SQVTM and CDR2 is ANQGSEA in the germline V gene. With 4 bases clipped from V and 4 bases from J, the junction kept 5 bases outside the gene matches. CDR3 size: 13 residues. Here the CDR3 reads CSVVPGGLETQYF. The CDR3 DNA reads as TGCAGCGTTGTGCCAGGGGGCTTAGAGACCCAGTACTTC.

The chain carries TRBV7-2 and TRBJ2-4, with 15 bases matching TRBD2. The DNA end is a closer match to TRBJ2-7, so the J assignment may be wrong. Germline values: CDR1 SGHTA, CDR2 FQGNSA. The CDR3 covers 16 residues. The CDR3 loop is CASSFGLAGGGYEQYF. The CDR3, as DNA: TGTGCCAGCAGCTTCGGACTAGCGGGAGGGGGGTACGAGCAGTACTTC.

The V and J genes are TRBV7-2 and TRBJ2-5, with 8 bases aligning to TRBD2. CDR1 SGHTA and CDR2 FQGNSA come from the germline V gene. The CDR3 spans 15 residues. The trim removed 6 bases at V and 11 bases at J, leaving 17 bases unmatched. The CDR3 DNA is TGTGCCAGCAGACCTAGCGGGTTGGTATTAAATGAGCAGTACTTC. Protein product: CASRPSGLVLNEQYF.

The V call is TRBV7-3, the J call TRBJ1-1; weak D call: TRBD1 (5 bases). CDR1 SGHTA and CDR2 FQGTGA come from the germline V gene. Trimming took off 5 bases at V and 0 bases at J, with 10 bases between the two ends. The CDR3 totals 14 residues. The CDR3 reads CASSTGTMNTEAFF. In nucleotides, the CDR3 is TGTGCCAGCAGCACCGGGACGATGAACACTGAAGCTTTCTTT.

The chain uses TRBV28 and TRBJ2-3, with TRBD2 matching 14 bases. The CDR3 is 17 amino acids. Germline values: CDR1 MDHEN, CDR2 SYDVKM. Trimming removed 5 bases from V and 3 bases from J; junction bases left unmatched: 7. This CDR3 reads CASSGGTSGSWTDTQYF. The CDR3 bases are TGTGCCAGCAGTGGGGGGACTAGCGGGAGTTGGACAGATACGCAGTATTTT.

The V and J genes are TRBV4-2 and TRBJ2-7, with D possibly being TRBD2 (7 bases). The V and J ends lost 4 bases and 0 bases respectively, with 16 bases between them. There are 16 residues in the CDR3. The germline V gene has CDR1 LGHNA and CDR2 YNFKEQ. The DNA of the CDR3 is TGTGCCAGCAGCCTTAGTCGGGGGGCGAGCTCCTACGAGCAGTACTTC. Its translation is CASSLSRGASSYEQYF.

This rearrangement joins TRBV3-1 to TRBJ1-2; the match to TRBD1 covers 7 bases. Losses at the gene ends were 3 bases for V and 6 bases for J; bases not matched to a gene: 4. CDR1 is LGHDT, CDR2 YNNKEL, per germline (reference sequence). The length of the CDR3 is 13 residues. CDR3 nucleotides: TGTGCCAGCAGCCATTGGGACAGCGATGGCTACACCTTC. Its translation: CASSHWDSDGYTF.

This sequence joins TRBV7-2 and TRBJ2-1; 7 bases align to TRBD2. The CDR3 has 18 residues. Looked up from germline, CDR1 is SGHTA and CDR2 is FQGNSA. J gave up 5 bases and V 4 bases, and 17 bases lay outside the gene matches. CDR3 protein: CASSYGVVKRGRDNEQFF. CDR3 coding DNA: TGTGCCAGCAGCTACGGGGTTGTGAAGCGGGGTAGGGACAATGAGCAGTTCTTC.

The V call is TRBV7-6, the J call TRBJ2-7, with 7 bases fitting TRBD2. Germline CDR1 and CDR2: SGHVS and FNYEAQ. V gave up 3 bases and J gave up 1 base; unmatched junction bases: 15. This CDR3 comprises 18 residues. CDR3 DNA sequence: TGTGCCAGCAGCTTGGGTGGCCCGGGCAGGGAGGGTTCCTACGAGCAGTACTTC. Protein product: CASSLGGPGREGSYEQYF.

This rearrangement joins TRBV12-3 or TRBV12-4 to TRBJ2-3; D unresolved. V shed 3 bases and J shed 2 bases, with 9 bases lying between them. This CDR3 comprises 14 residues. The CDR3 loop is CASSLRRNTDTQYF. In nucleotides, the CDR3 is TGTGCCAGCAGTTTGAGACGGAACACAGATACGCAGTATTTT.

The chain uses TRBV21-1 and TRBJ1-1. TRBV21-1 represents a pseudogene. The CDR3 runs to 11 residues. CDR3 nucleotide sequence: TGTGCCCGTTTAAGCGTAAAGGAGGCTTTCTTT. This encodes CARLSVKEAFF.

This clonotype appeared a few times. The chain combines TRBV7-8 with TRBJ2-5, with a tentative D call TRBD2 (6 bases). Germline V gives CDR1 SGHVS, CDR2 FQNEAQ. The CDR3 sequence is 16 residues long. V was pared by 3 bases and J by 2 bases, with 16 bases between. CDR3 nucleotide sequence: TGTGCCAGCAGCTTCGGTTGGAGAGGAGGGCAAGAGACCCAGTACTTC. Amino acids: CASSFGWRGGQETQYF.

For the CDR3, the DNA is TGCAGTGCCCCGGAGGGACACTACACAGATACGCAGTATTTT. Translation: CSAPEGHYTDTQYF. V is TRBV20-1 and J is TRBJ2-3; D possibly matches TRBD1 or TRBD2 (6 bases each). Trimming left V 6 bases short and J 2 bases short, with 15 bases between. The CDR3 totals 14 residues. The germline CDR1 and CDR2 sequences are DFQATT and SNEGSKA (reference sequence).

Only a few counts were recorded for this clonotype. The chain is built from TRBV29-1 and TRBJ2-1, with 9 bases lining up with TRBD1. With 1 base clipped from V and 4 bases from J, the junction kept 11 bases outside the gene matches. Looked up from germline, CDR1 is SQVTM and CDR2 is ANQGSEA. This CDR3 contains 17 residues. Here the CDR3 DNA reads TGCAGCGTTGAAGGGGCCACCGGGACAGGGAGATACAATGAGCAGTTCTTC. Encoded protein: CSVEGATGTGRYNEQFF.